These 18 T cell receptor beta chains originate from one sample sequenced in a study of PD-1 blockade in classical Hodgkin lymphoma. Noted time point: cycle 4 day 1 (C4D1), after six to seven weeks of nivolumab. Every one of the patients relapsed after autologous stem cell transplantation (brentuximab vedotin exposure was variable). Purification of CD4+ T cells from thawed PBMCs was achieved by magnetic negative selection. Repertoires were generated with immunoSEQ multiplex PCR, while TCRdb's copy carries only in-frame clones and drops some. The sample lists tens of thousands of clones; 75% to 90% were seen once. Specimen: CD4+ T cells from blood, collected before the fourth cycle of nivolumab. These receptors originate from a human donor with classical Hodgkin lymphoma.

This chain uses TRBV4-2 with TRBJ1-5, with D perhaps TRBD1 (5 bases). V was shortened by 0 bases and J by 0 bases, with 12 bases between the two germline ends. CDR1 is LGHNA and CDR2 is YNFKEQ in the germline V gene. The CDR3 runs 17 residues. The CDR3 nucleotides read TGTGCCAGCAGCCAAGAGCCCGGACAAGATAGCAATCAGCCCCAGCATTTT. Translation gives CASSQEPGQDSNQPQHF.

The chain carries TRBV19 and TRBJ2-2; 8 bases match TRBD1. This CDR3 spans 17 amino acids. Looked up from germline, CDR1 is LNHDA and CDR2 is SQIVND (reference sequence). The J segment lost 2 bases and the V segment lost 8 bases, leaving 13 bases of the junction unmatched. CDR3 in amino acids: CASLGQGARGNTGELFF. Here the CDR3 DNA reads TGTGCCAGTCTCGGGCAGGGGGCGCGAGGTAACACCGGGGAGCTGTTTTTT.

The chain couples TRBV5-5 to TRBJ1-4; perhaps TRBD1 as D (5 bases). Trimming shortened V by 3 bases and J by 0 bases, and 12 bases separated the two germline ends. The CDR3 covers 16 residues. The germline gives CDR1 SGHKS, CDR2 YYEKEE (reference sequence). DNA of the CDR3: TGTGCCAGCAGCTGGATTACAGGATCAACTAATGAAAAACTGTTTTTT. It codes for CASSWITGSTNEKLFF.

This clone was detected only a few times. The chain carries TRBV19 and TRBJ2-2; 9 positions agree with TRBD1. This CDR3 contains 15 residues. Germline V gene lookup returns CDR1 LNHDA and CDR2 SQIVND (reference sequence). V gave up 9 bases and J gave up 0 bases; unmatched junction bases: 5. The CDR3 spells CASRTGASNTGELFF. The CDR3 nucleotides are TGTGCCAGCCGGACAGGGGCCTCGAACACCGGGGAGCTGTTTTTT.

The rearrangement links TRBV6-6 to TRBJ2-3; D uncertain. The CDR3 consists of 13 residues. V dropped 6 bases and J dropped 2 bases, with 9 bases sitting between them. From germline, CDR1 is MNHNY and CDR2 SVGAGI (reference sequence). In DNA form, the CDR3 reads TGTGCCAGCAGACAACCGGACACAGATACGCAGTATTTT. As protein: CASRQPDTDTQYF.

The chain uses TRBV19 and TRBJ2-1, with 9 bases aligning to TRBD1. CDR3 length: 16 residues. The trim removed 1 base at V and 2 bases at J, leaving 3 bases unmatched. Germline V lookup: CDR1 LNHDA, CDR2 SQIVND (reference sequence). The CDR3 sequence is CASSIVGTGTYNEQFF. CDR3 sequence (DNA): TGTGCCAGTAGTATAGTCGGGACAGGGACCTACAATGAGCAGTTCTTC. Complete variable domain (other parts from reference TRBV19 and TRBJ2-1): DGGITQSPKYLFRKEGQNVTLSCEQNLNHDAMYWYRQDPGQGLRLIYYSQIVNDFQKGDIAEGYSVSREKKESFPLTVTSAQKNPTAFYLCASSIVGTGTYNEQFFGPGTRLTVL.

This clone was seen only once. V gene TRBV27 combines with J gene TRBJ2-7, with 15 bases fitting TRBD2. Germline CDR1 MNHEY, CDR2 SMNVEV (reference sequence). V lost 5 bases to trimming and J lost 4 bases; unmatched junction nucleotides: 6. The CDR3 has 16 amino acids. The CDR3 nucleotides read TGTGCCAGCAGTACACCCGGGACTAGCGGGAGGTACGAGCAGTACTTC. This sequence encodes CASSTPGTSGRYEQYF.

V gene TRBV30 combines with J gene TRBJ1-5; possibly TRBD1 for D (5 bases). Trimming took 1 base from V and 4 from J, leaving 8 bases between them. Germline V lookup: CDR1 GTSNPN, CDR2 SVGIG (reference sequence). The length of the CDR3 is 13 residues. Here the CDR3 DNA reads TGTGCCTGGAGTGCAGGGCCAAATCAGCCCCAGCATTTT. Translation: CAWSAGPNQPQHF.

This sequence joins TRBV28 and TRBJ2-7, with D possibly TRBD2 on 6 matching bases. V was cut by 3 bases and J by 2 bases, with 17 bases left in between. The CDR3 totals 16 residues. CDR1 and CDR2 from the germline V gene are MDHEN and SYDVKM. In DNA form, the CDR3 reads TGTGCCAGCAGTTTTGGGGGGTGGCAGGGCCCCTACGAGCAGTACTTC. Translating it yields CASSFGGWQGPYEQYF.

CDR3 sequence: CASGLAGQIDTQYF. As DNA, the CDR3 is TGTGCCAGTGGACTAGCGGGACAAATCGATACGCAGTATTTT. V and J are TRBV2 and TRBJ2-3, with TRBD2 identical over 12 bases. The CDR3 runs to 14 residues. J lost 6 bases, V lost 9 bases, and 7 bases had no gene match. Germline CDR1 SNHLY, CDR2 FYNNEI.

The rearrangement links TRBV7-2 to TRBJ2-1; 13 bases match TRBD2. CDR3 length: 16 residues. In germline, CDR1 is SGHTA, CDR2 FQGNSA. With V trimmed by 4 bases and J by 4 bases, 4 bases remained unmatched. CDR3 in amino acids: CASSWTSGGGYNEQFF. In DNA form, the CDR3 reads TGTGCCAGCAGCTGGACTAGCGGGGGTGGATACAATGAGCAGTTCTTC.

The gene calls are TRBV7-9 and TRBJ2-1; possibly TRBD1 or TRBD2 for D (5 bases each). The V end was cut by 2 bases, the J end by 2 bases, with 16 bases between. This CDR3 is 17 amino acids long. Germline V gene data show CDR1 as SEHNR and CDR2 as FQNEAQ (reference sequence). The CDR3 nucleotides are TGTGCCAGCAGCTTATCGAGGGGATTGATTACCTACAATGAGCAGTTCTTC. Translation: CASSLSRGLITYNEQFF.

The CDR3 nucleotides are TGTGCCAGCAGGGGGGCTTCTCAGTACTTC. Its translation: CASRGASQYF. The V call is TRBV5-8, the J call TRBJ2-7, with a tentative D call TRBD1 (6 bases). Germline CDR1 SGHTS, CDR2 YDEGEE. The CDR3 totals 10 residues. Trimming cost V 5 bases and J 10 bases, with 10 bases left between them.

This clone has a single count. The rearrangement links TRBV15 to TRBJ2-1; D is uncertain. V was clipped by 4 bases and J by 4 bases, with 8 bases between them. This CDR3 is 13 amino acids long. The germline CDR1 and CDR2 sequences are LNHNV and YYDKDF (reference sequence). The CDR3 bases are TGTGCCACCAGCACTTCCAGATACAATGAGCAGTTCTTC. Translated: CATSTSRYNEQFF.

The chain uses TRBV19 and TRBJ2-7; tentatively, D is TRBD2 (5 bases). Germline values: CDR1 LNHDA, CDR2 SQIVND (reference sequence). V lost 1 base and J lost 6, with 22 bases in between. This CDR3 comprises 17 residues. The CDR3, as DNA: TGTGCCAGTAGTATAGCGAACGCGAGGGTTTCTCCTTCCGAGCAGTACTTC. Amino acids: CASSIANARVSPSEQYF.

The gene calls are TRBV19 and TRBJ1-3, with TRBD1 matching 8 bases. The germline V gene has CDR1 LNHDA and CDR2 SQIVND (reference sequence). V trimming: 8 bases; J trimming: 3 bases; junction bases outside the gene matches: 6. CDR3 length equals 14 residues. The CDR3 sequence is CASWDRNRGNTIYF. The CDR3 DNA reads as TGTGCCAGTTGGGACAGGAACCGTGGAAACACCATATATTTT.

CDR3 DNA: TGTGCCAGCAGTGACTCGAGGGGACGCGGCTACACCTTC. The encoded protein is CASSDSRGRGYTF. The chain recombines TRBV6-4 with TRBJ1-2; D possibly corresponds to TRBD1 (5 bases). This CDR3 spans 13 amino acids. CDR1 and CDR2 from the germline V gene are MRHNA and SNTAGT. V lost 0 bases to trimming and J lost 8 bases, with 10 bases between them.

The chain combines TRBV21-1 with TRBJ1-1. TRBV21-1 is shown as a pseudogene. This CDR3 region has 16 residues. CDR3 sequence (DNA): TGTGCCAGCAGCAAACTAAACGGAGGGGGAAGAGGAGAAGCTTTCTTT. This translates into CASSKLNGGGRGEAFF.